These T cell receptor beta chains were read from a single sample in a study of tumor-infiltrating lymphocytes in primary liver carcinoma. Each CDR3 protein gets one entry after TCRdb re-called the multiplex PCR reads with MiXCR. Of 40,000 to 55,000 distinct CDR3 sequences listed, about two thirds were seen once; the top ten hold just under 30%. The specimen was liver tumor tissue from sampling region 5. The source is a man in his forties or fifties with primary liver carcinoma and hepatitis B virus infection. The CDR3 runs from the conserved cysteine through the conserved F or W. Fields, in order: J gene, V gene, D gene, clone size, CDR3 protein, CDR3 DNA. The D gene is left open where the match is weak. Clone size, where shown, is once, few, many, or a class for clones that have expanded.

TRBJ1-3 TRBV7-9 . . CASSLGRTAAGNTLYF TGTGCCAGCAGCTTAGGTCGGACGGCAGCCGGAAACACCTTATATTTT
TRBJ1-1 TRBV28 . . CSSTLAFVGAGTEAFF TGTAGCAGCACCCTTGCCTTTGTGGGGGCAGGGACTGAAGCTTTCTTT
TRBJ1-3 TRBV11-2 . once CTSSQGAENTIYF TGTACCTCATCCCAGGGAGCTGAAAACACCATATATTTT
TRBJ1-2 TRBV28 . . CASSSQGTYGYTF TGTGCCAGCAGTTCCCAGGGTACCTATGGCTACACCTTC
TRBJ2-1 TRBV5-6 TRBD1 many CASSSRDSPSSYNEQFF TGTGCCAGCAGCTCACGGGACAGCCCCAGCTCCTACAATGAGCAGTTCTTC
TRBJ2-7 TRBV11-2 . . CASSLAKDHEHEQYF TGTGCCAGCAGCTTAGCGAAGGACCATGAGCACGAACAGTACTTC
TRBJ2-7 TRBV11-2 TRBD2 . CASTQEYWDYEQCF TGTGCCAGCACCCAAGAGTACTGGGACTACGAGCAGTGCTTC
TRBJ2-7 TRBV12-3/TRBV12-4 . . CASSFGASRYYEQYF TGCGCCAGCAGTTTCGGGGCCTCCAGGTATTACGAGCAGTACTTC
TRBJ1-2 TRBV27 . . CASSFSRGSYGYTF TGTGCCAGCAGTTTTTCCAGGGGAAGCTATGGCTACACCTTC
TRBJ2-5 TRBV11-1 . . CVNSSTRGETQCF TGTGTCAACAGCAGTACTAGAGGCGAGACCCAGTGCTTC
TRBJ2-1 TRBV11-2 TRBD2 . CASVLGDYRGHEQFF TGTGCCAGCGTACTCGGGGACTACCGGGGACATGAGCAGTTCTTC
TRBJ2-1 TRBV11-2 . . CANSLNNAYERFF TGTGCCAACAGCTTAAATAATGCCTATGAGCGGTTCTTC
TRBJ2-7 TRBV5-1 TRBD2 many CASSLDPGLAGEQYF TGCGCCAGCAGCTTGGACCCGGGACTAGCTGGAGAGCAGTACTTC
TRBJ1-6 TRBV4-1 . once CASSAEGRNSPRHF TGCGCCAGCAGCGCAGAGGGGAGGAACTCACCCCGCCACTTT
TRBJ2-7 TRBV6-6 . . CVSSFGPGYGQYF TGTGTCAGCAGTTTCGGACCGGGCTACGGGCAGTACTTC
TRBJ1-3 TRBV5-6 . . CASSFVPGSTTYF TGTGCCAGCAGCTTCGTCCCTGGAAGCACCACATATTTT
TRBJ2-7 TRBV19 TRBD2 many CATSRGGGNYEQYF TGTGCCACCTCTCGGGGCGGGGGGAACTACGAGCAGTACTTC
TRBJ2-5 TRBV29-1 . . CCLGEGDPQYF TGCTGCCTTGGAGAGGGAGATCCCCAGTACTTC